Below, 25 T cell receptor beta chains from the same sample are listed, as sequenced in a study of shared clonotypes between healthy human individuals. Cells designated naive CD8 were CD45RO-negative and were positively selected for CCR7, with terminally differentiated effector memory CD45RA+ cells excluded. The repertoire was sequenced with immunoSEQ multiplex PCR; TCRdb's copy has only in-frame clones and lacks some. The data contain some 2,000,000 clones, about 95% of them singletons. The source material was naive CD8+ T cells sorted from blood. These receptors were collected from a man aged 18 to 29 in good health.

This chain uses TRBV19 with TRBJ2-7, with TRBD1 matching 10 bases. This CDR3 is 18 amino acids long. Germline V gene sequence: CDR1 LNHDA, CDR2 SQIVND (reference sequence). Unmatched junction bases numbered 18, after V lost 8 bases and J lost 2 bases. As DNA, the CDR3 is TGTGCCAGTGGGGCCGGGACAGGGGATAATCCCTATCCCTACGAGCAGTACTTC. Translating it yields CASGAGTGDNPYPYEQYF.

The chain couples TRBV7-6 to TRBJ2-7; maybe TRBD1 (6 bases). The CDR3 is made up of 12 amino acids. The V gene lost 5 bases and the J gene lost 6 bases, with 11 bases spanning the gap. Germline CDR1 is SGHVS and CDR2 is FNYEAQ. The CDR3 DNA follows: TGTGCCAGCAGCCCCAGGGGTTCCGAGCAGTACTTC. The encoded protein is CASSPRGSEQYF.

The chain couples TRBV11-2 to TRBJ2-2; D is uncertain. This CDR3 has 12 residues. Looked up from germline, CDR1 is SGHAT and CDR2 is FQNNGV. V gave up 4 bases and J gave up 3 bases, with 3 bases separating them. The CDR3 sequence: CASSSYTGELFF. The CDR3, as DNA: TGTGCCAGCAGCTCCTACACCGGGGAGCTGTTTTTT.

The chain couples TRBV9 to TRBJ1-5; D unresolved. This CDR3 spans 14 amino acids. CDR1 and CDR2 from the germline V gene are SGDLS and YYNGEE. The V end lost 3 bases, the J end lost 7 bases, and 14 bases lay between the germline ends. The CDR3 coding sequence is TGTGCCAGCAGCGCCGAGGGAAGCGAGCAGCCCCAGCATTTT. The encoded protein is CASSAEGSEQPQHF. Full variable domain (outside the CDR3, taken from reference TRBV9 and TRBJ1-5): DSGVTQTPKHLITATGQRVTLRCSPRSGDLSVYWYQQSLDQGLQFLIQYYNGEERAKGNILERFSAQQFPDLHSELNLSSLELGDSALYFCASSAEGSEQPQHFGDGTRLSIL.

To note about this clone: One junction end disagrees with the germline gene, perhaps due to a read error. The rearrangement links TRBV28 to TRBJ1-4; D ambiguous. The V gene's germline CDR1 is MDHEN and CDR2 SYDVKM. There are 11 residues in the CDR3. For the CDR3, the DNA is TGTGCCAGCAGTTTAGGGTTAAAAAGGGATTTT. It is translated as CASSLGLKRDF.

To note about this clone: The same CDR3 can be traced to other DNA sequences in this sample. The V gene is TRBV9, the J gene TRBJ2-7; D possibly corresponds to TRBD1 (6 bases). Germline V gene lookup returns CDR1 SGDLS and CDR2 YYNGEE. The germline V and J ends were trimmed by 4 bases and 0 bases, with 17 bases remaining between them. This CDR3 spans 16 amino acids. The DNA for the CDR3 is TGTGCCAGCAGCCCGGGTGGGGGCTCGAGCTCCTACGAGCAGTACTTC. Protein: CASSPGGGSSSYEQYF.

This clone appeared once. The chain has TRBV4-3 and TRBJ2-1; D possibly corresponds to TRBD1 (6 bases). V was clipped by 0 bases and J by 9 bases, with 15 bases between them. In germline, CDR1 is LGHNA, CDR2 YSLEER. This CDR3 has 15 residues. This CDR3 reads CASSQDGYRVAEQFF. CDR3 DNA sequence: TGCGCCAGCAGCCAAGATGGCTACAGGGTGGCTGAGCAGTTCTTC.

The V and J genes are TRBV4-1 and TRBJ1-3; 10 nucleotides match TRBD1. The germline V gene has CDR1 MGHRA and CDR2 YSYEKL. With V trimmed by 3 bases and J by 4 bases, 6 bases remained unmatched. This CDR3 is 16 amino acids long. The CDR3 protein is CASSHPGTGEGNTIYF. The CDR3 nucleotides are TGCGCCAGCAGCCACCCCGGGACAGGGGAGGGAAACACCATATATTTT.

The chain links TRBV6-5 to TRBJ1-1; D is undetermined. Trimming took off 3 bases at V and 7 bases at J, with 18 bases between the two ends. This CDR3 is 15 amino acids long. CDR1 is MNHEY and CDR2 is SVGAGI in the germline V gene. In DNA, the CDR3 is TGTGCCAGCAGTTATTACCAGAGGACCACAGATGAAGCTTTCTTT. It is translated as CASSYYQRTTDEAFF.

This chain joins TRBV11-2 and TRBJ1-3; D gene ambiguous. The CDR3 is made up of 17 amino acids. CDR1 SGHAT and CDR2 FQNNGV come from the germline V gene. Trimming removed 3 bases at V and 0 bases at J, with 15 bases between. The CDR3 region is CASSLEVRISSGNTIYF. As DNA, the CDR3 is TGTGCCAGCAGCTTGGAGGTCCGAATCAGCTCTGGAAACACCATATATTTT.

A note on this clone: Other nucleotide sequences from this sample produce the same CDR3. The CDR3 DNA reads TGTGCCAGCAGTTTATCGGCCGGGACCTCTTCCTACGAGCAGTACTTC. Translating it yields CASSLSAGTSSYEQYF. The genes are TRBV27 and TRBJ2-7; D might be TRBD1 or TRBD2, each matching 5 bases. Germline-derived CDR1 and CDR2 are MNHEY and SMNVEV (reference sequence). Trimming cost V 0 bases and J 1 base, with 13 bases left between them. The length of the CDR3 is 16 residues.

The chain uses TRBV19 and TRBJ2-1, with 13 bases matching TRBD2. The J segment lost 4 bases and the V segment lost 6 bases, leaving 3 bases of the junction unmatched. Germline V gene data show CDR1 as LNHDA and CDR2 as SQIVND (reference sequence). The CDR3 totals 15 residues. CDR3 nucleotide sequence: TGTGCCAGTAGCGAACTAGCGGGAGGGTACAATGAGCAGTTCTTC. This translates into CASSELAGGYNEQFF.

The chain couples TRBV6-1 to TRBJ1-5; D remains unclear. CDR3 length: 13 residues. Trimming cost V 2 bases and J 8 bases, with 10 bases left between them. Germline lookup yields CDR1 MNHNS and CDR2 SASEGT. In DNA, the CDR3 is TGTGCCAGCAGTGAACCCCCAGAGAAGCCCCAGCATTTT. Translation gives CASSEPPEKPQHF.

The chain joins TRBV30 to TRBJ1-1; the D gene is possibly TRBD1 (5 bases). Looked up from germline, CDR1 is GTSNPN and CDR2 is SVGIG (reference sequence). This CDR3 region has 14 residues. V was pared by 2 bases and J by 2 bases, with 12 bases between. CDR3: CAWSFGAGNTEAFF. DNA for the CDR3: TGTGCCTGGAGTTTCGGGGCTGGCAACACTGAAGCTTTCTTT.

The CDR3 reads CASSVVGTTNNEQFF. The CDR3 coding sequence is TGTGCCAGCAGCGTAGTGGGGACTACAAACAATGAGCAGTTCTTC. The genes are TRBV9 and TRBJ2-1; TRBD2 matches at 7 bases. The CDR3 is made up of 15 amino acids. V gave up 0 bases and J gave up 5 bases; unmatched junction bases: 5. From germline, CDR1 is SGDLS and CDR2 YYNGEE.

The CDR3 loop is CASSLSASGQPQHF. The DNA for the CDR3 is TGTGCCAGCAGTTTATCGGCTTCTGGTCAGCCCCAGCATTTT. The J gene is TRBJ1-5, the V gene TRBV27, with D hard to call. V gave up 0 bases and J gave up 6 bases, with 9 bases separating them. Germline loops: CDR1 MNHEY, CDR2 SMNVEV (reference sequence). This CDR3 contains 14 residues.

The chain's CDR3 is CASSLDFGYEQYF. CDR3 nucleotides: TGTGCCAGCAGCCTAGATTTCGGCTACGAGCAGTACTTC. V and J are TRBV2 and TRBJ2-7; D gene uncertain. From germline, CDR1 is SNHLY and CDR2 FYNNEI. Trimming pared 6 bases from V and 3 bases from J, leaving 12 bases between. This CDR3 contains 13 residues.

The V gene is TRBV7-9, the J gene TRBJ2-7, with TRBD1 as a possible D gene (5 bases). Germline V gives CDR1 SEHNR, CDR2 FQNEAQ (reference sequence). The length of the CDR3 is 14 residues. V shed 5 bases and J shed 5 bases, with 16 bases lying between them. This CDR3 is CASSPRQPTNEQYF. The DNA of the CDR3 is TGTGCCAGCAGCCCTAGACAGCCGACAAACGAGCAGTACTTC.

The J gene is TRBJ2-2, the V gene TRBV4-1; D remains unclear. V was clipped by 4 bases and J by 5 bases, with 11 bases between them. This CDR3 has 14 amino acids. Germline V lookup: CDR1 MGHRA, CDR2 YSYEKL. The CDR3 DNA reads as TGCGCCAGCAGCCCTCGGGTGGGAACCGGGGAGCTGTTTTTT. Protein product: CASSPRVGTGELFF.

The V call is TRBV11-1, the J call TRBJ1-6; D is unclear. This CDR3 is built from 18 residues. V was clipped by 4 bases and J by 4 bases, with 20 bases between them. In germline, CDR1 is SGHAT, CDR2 FQDESV (reference sequence). CDR3 sequence (DNA): TGTGCCAGCAGCTCGGGTTTTGGTGGTTTCGGTTATAATTCACCCCTCCACTTT. This translates into CASSSGFGGFGYNSPLHF.

This clone was seen just once. The CDR3 coding sequence is TGTGCCAGTAGTGAGGGAGGGGGGAACACTGAAGCTTTCTTT. Translating gives CASSEGGGNTEAFF. V is TRBV19 and J is TRBJ1-1, with D perhaps TRBD1 (6 bases). Deletions cut 5 bases from V and 1 base from J, with 11 bases between. The CDR3 has 14 amino acids. Germline V gene sequence: CDR1 LNHDA, CDR2 SQIVND (reference sequence).

Concerning this clone itself: The same CDR3 arises from other DNA sequences in this sample as well. The CDR3: CASSYSGHLYEQYF. CDR3 bases: TGTGCCAGCAGTTACTCTGGACACCTATACGAGCAGTACTTC. The chain has TRBV6-5 and TRBJ2-7; tentative D call: TRBD1 (5 bases). Trimming stripped 0 bases from V and 4 bases from J, with 10 bases between. Germline-derived CDR1 and CDR2 are MNHEY and SVGAGI. This CDR3 contains 14 residues.

The rearrangement links TRBV6-5 to TRBJ2-1, with a weak D call TRBD2 (6 bases). CDR1 and CDR2 from the germline V gene are MNHEY and SVGAGI. There are 13 residues in the CDR3. V was pared by 2 bases and J by 9 bases, with 11 bases between. The CDR3 loop reads CASSYGVGGEQFF. The DNA for the CDR3 is TGTGCCAGCAGTTACGGTGTGGGGGGTGAGCAGTTCTTC.

The chain uses TRBV5-4 and TRBJ1-4, with 8 bases identical to TRBD1. J was trimmed by 6 bases and V by 4 bases; bases with no gene match: 11. This CDR3 spans 16 amino acids. Germline loops: CDR1 SGHNT, CDR2 YYREEE (reference sequence). The CDR3 protein is CASSSTPGQEDEKLFF. CDR3 in DNA: TGTGCCAGCAGCAGCACTCCGGGACAGGAGGATGAAAAACTGTTTTTT.

This chain links TRBV19 with TRBJ1-5; TRBD1 aligns across 7 bases. Germline V gene data show CDR1 as LNHDA and CDR2 as SQIVND (reference sequence). The CDR3 contains 14 residues. V shed 6 bases and J 2 bases; nucleotides not matched to a gene: 4. The DNA for the CDR3 is TGTGCCAGTAGAAAAGGACAGGGCAATCAGCCCCAGCATTTT. This encodes CASRKGQGNQPQHF.